This T cell receptor (beta chain) was captured in a study of CD8+ T cells in alopecia areata. Study overall: In an open-label trial, patients got 5 to 10 mg tofacitinib twice daily.

Trimming pared 0 bases from V and 12 bases from J, leaving 15 bases between. From germline, CDR1 is SGDLS and CDR2 YYNGEE. The CDR3 is 13 amino acids. RNA was extracted and reverse transcribed into cDNA as the sequencing template. The protocol was immunoSEQ multiplex PCR, while the TCRdb copy is restricted to in-frame clones and leaves out a portion. Of under 250,000 clones in the sample, about 53% are singletons; the top ten hold just over 0.45%. Alopecia areata patients provided lesional scalp punch biopsies and peripheral blood. Study-wide points: Relative to normal scalp, lesional scalp, especially alopecia totalis/universalis, showed higher clonality.

Points on this clone: Its target is not known.

The rearrangement links TRBV9 to TRBJ1-1; D is possibly TRBD1 (5 bases). The material was CD4+ T cells sorted from blood, obtained at week 0. The sequence was collected from a human donor with alopecia areata. The CDR3 nucleotides are TGTGCCAGCAGCGTAGCTGGAGCAGGGTTGACTTTCTTT. It translates to CASSVAGAGLTFF.